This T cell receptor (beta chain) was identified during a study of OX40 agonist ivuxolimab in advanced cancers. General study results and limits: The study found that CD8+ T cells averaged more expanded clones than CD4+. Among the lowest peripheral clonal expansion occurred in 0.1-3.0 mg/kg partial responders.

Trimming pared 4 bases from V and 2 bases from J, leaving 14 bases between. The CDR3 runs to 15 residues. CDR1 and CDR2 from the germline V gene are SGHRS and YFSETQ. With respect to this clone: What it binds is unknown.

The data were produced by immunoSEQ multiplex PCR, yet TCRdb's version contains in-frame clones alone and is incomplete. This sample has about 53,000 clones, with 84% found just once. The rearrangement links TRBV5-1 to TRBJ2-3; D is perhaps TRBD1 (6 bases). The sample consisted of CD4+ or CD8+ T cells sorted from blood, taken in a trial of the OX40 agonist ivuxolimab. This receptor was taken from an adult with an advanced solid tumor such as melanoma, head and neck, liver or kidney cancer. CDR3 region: CASSPSRDITDTQYF. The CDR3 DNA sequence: TGCGCCAGCAGCCCGAGCCGGGACATCACAGATACGCAGTATTTT.